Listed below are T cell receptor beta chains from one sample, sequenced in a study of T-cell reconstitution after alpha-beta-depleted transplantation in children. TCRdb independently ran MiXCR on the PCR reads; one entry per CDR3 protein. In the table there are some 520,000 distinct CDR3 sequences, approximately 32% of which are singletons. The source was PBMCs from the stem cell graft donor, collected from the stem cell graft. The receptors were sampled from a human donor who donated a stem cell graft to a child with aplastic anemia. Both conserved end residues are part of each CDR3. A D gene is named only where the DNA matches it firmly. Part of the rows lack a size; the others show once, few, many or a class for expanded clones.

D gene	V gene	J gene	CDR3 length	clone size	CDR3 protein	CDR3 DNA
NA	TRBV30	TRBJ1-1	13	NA	CAWGIQGNTEAFF	TGTGCCTGGGGAATCCAGGGGAACACTGAAGCTTTCTTT
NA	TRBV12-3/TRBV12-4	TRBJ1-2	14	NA	CASLKRGRGYGYTF	TGTGCCAGCTTAAAACGGGGCAGGGGTTATGGCTACACCTTC
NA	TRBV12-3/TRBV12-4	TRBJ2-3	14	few	CASSLSSPTDTQYF	TGTGCCAGCAGTTTATCTAGCCCAACAGATACGCAGTATTTT
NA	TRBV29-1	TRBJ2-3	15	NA	CSVGSGKRLEDTQYF	TGCAGCGTTGGCTCGGGCAAGAGGTTAGAAGATACGCAGTATTTT
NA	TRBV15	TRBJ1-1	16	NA	CATSRGAGRGNTEAFF	TGTGCCACCAGCAGAGGCGCAGGGAGAGGAAACACTGAAGCTTTCTTT
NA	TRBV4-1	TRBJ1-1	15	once	CASSQDRGSSTEAFF	TGCGCCAGCAGCCAAGATCGGGGGTCGAGTACTGAAGCTTTCTTT
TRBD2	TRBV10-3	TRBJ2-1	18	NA	CATLPWTGSLAGYNEQFF	TGTGCCACCCTACCCTGGACAGGATCCCTAGCGGGGTACAATGAGCAGTTCTTC
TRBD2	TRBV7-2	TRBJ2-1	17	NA	CASSLGPGTSVFNEQFF	TGTGCCAGCAGCTTAGGGCCGGGGACTAGCGTTTTCAATGAGCAGTTCTTC
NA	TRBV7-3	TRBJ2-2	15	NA	CASSPRTTSLGELFF	TGTGCCAGCAGCCCCCGGACTACCTCTCTCGGGGAGCTGTTTTTT
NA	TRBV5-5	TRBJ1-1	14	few	CASSRTRPQAEAFF	TGTGCCAGCAGCCGTACGCGGCCCCAAGCTGAAGCTTTCTTT
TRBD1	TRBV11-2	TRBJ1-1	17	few	CASSLDPIAGGNTEAFF	TGTGCCAGCAGCTTAGATCCCATAGCAGGGGGCAACACTGAAGCTTTCTTT
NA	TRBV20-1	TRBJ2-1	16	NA	CSASVIKSGGYNEQFF	TGCAGTGCTAGTGTTATCAAGAGCGGTGGGTACAATGAGCAGTTCTTC
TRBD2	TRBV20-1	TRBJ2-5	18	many	CSARPGGSGRRWGETQYF	TGCAGTGCTAGACCCGGTGGTAGCGGGAGGAGATGGGGAGAGACCCAGTACTTC
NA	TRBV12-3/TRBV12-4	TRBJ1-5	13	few	CASRLRVGQPQHF	TGTGCCAGCAGACTCAGGGTAGGGCAGCCCCAGCATTTT
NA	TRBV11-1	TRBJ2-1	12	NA	CASSSAGKGQFF	TGTGCCAGCAGCTCCGCCGGGAAAGGGCAGTTCTTC
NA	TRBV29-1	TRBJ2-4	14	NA	CSVKIDVAKNIQYF	TGCAGCGTTAAGATTGACGTAGCCAAAAACATTCAGTACTTC
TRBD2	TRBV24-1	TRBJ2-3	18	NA	CATSDPHGGGRDTDTQYF	TGTGCCACCAGTGATCCCCATGGGGGCGGGAGGGACACAGATACGCAGTATTTT
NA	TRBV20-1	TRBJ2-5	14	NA	CSARDLRRQETQYF	TGCAGTGCTAGAGATTTGAGACGCCAAGAGACCCAGTACTTC
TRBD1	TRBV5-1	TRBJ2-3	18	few	CASSFYPTGARSTDTQYF	TGCGCCAGCAGCTTCTACCCGACAGGGGCGCGTAGCACAGATACGCAGTATTTT
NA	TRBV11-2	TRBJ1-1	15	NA	CASSLDWGGGTEAFF	TGTGCCAGCAGCTTGGACTGGGGAGGGGGCACTGAAGCTTTCTTT
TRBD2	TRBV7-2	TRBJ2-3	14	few	CASKGLAGGDTQYF	TGTGCCAGCAAGGGACTAGCGGGAGGAGATACGCAGTATTTT
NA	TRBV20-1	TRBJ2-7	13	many	CSARDDRGPEQYF	TGCAGTGCTAGAGATGACCGGGGCCCCGAGCAGTACTTC
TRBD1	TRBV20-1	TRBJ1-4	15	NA	CSARVQGVLGEKLFF	TGCAGTGCTAGAGTACAGGGGGTTTTGGGAGAAAAACTGTTTTTT
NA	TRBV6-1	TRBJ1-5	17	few	CASSEEGSYISGQPQHF	TGTGCCAGCAGTGAAGAGGGCTCTTACATATCGGGTCAGCCCCAGCATTTT
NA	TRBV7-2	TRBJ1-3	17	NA	CASSLAPGPGSGNTIYF	TGTGCCAGCAGCTTAGCCCCCGGGCCTGGCTCTGGAAACACCATATATTTT
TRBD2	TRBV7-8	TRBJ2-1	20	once	CASSSYRGSGAGTPYNEQFF	TGTGCCAGCAGCTCCTACCGTGGTAGCGGGGCCGGGACCCCCTACAATGAGCAGTTCTTC
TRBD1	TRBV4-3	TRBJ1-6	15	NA	CASSQDEGAGSPLHF	TGCGCCAGCAGCCAAGATGAGGGGGCCGGCTCACCCCTCCACTTT
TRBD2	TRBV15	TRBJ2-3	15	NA	CATSRDASGADTQYF	TGTGCCACCAGCAGAGATGCTAGCGGCGCAGATACGCAGTATTTT
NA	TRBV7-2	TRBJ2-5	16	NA	CASSWKLGRSQETQYF	TGTGCCAGCAGCTGGAAGCTGGGGAGGAGCCAAGAGACCCAGTACTTC
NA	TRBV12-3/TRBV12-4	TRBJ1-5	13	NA	CASSLVPNQPQHF	TGTGCCAGCAGTTTAGTTCCCAATCAGCCCCAGCATTTT
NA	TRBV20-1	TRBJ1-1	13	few	CSAQGLSNTEAFF	TGCAGTGCCCAAGGACTCTCGAACACTGAAGCTTTCTTT
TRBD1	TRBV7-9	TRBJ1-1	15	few	CASSFWDRGDTEAFF	TGTGCCAGCAGCTTCTGGGACAGGGGGGACACTGAAGCTTTCTTT
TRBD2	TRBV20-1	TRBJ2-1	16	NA	CCARDRASGGYNEQFF	TGCTGTGCTAGAGATCGCGCTAGCGGGGGATACAATGAGCAGTTCTTC
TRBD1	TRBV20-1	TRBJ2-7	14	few	CSARGTGAPHEQYF	TGCAGTGCTAGAGGGACAGGGGCACCCCACGAGCAGTACTTC
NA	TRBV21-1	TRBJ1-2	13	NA	CASSMGTVYGYTF	TGTGCCAGCAGCATGGGGACGGTCTATGGCTACACCTTC
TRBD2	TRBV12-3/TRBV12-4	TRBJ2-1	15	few	CASSRIAGDYNEQFF	TGTGCCAGCAGTCGGATAGCGGGAGACTACAATGAGCAGTTCTTC
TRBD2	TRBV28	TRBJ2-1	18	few	CASSSTSGLAASYNEQFF	TGTGCCAGCAGTTCCACGTCGGGACTAGCGGCTTCCTACAATGAGCAGTTCTTC
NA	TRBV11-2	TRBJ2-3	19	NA	CASSLLSAGLIPSTDTQYF	TGTGCCAGCAGCTTATTGTCCGCAGGCCTAATACCTAGCACAGATACGCAGTATTTT